This T cell receptor (beta chain) was profiled in a study of blood T cell repertoires in COVID-19. Looking at the study overall: Sample material is recorded as cDNA or gDNA derived from T cells, B-cell-depleted T cells, or PBMCs.

The germline V gene encodes CDR1 LGHDT and CDR2 YNNKEL (reference sequence). The length of the CDR3 is 16 residues. V was clipped by 3 bases and J by 0 bases, with 14 bases between them. The Seattle patients, enrolled during active infection, were followed longitudinally. TCRdb's table, derived via immunoSEQ multiplex PCR, lists solely in-frame clones and lacks some. This sample yields about 270,000 clones, of which around 92% are seen a single time; under 3% belongs to the top ten. The specimen was peripheral blood. The chain employs TRBV3-1 (or the pseudogene TRBV3-2) and TRBJ1-1; D may be TRBD1 (5 bases). The clonotype was recovered from a person under 35 with COVID-19, enrolled during active disease. Here the CDR3 reads CASSHKWGGLNTEAFF. In nucleotides, the CDR3 is TGTGCCAGCAGCCACAAGTGGGGCGGACTGAACACTGAAGCTTTCTTT.